Shown below are 2 T cell receptor beta chains from a single sample sequenced in a study of graft-versus-host responses after intestinal transplantation (dated by TCRdb to the early 2020s). The library was built by means of the immunoSEQ multiplex PCR assay. TCRdb took over this immuneACCESS table, retaining in-frame rearrangements with V and J assigned. Such tables are incomplete; in checked studies, under half of the missing clones stem from an unresolved V gene, and the remainder is unexplained. The sample has under 20,000 clones on record, about 89% of them singletons. The ten largest clones add up to over 8% of the sample. This specimen consisted of PBMCs, obtained more than 220 days after intestinal transplant. Receptors originate from a human patient who received an intestinal transplant, so some T cells may come from the graft donor.

The rearrangement links TRBV7-9 to TRBJ2-5; 7 nucleotides agree with TRBD1. Germline assignment: CDR1 SEHNR and CDR2 FQNEAQ (reference sequence). The CDR3 is 12 residues long. Trimming cost V 8 bases and J 7 bases; bases outside gene matches: 7. The CDR3 reads CASRQGDMTQYF. The DNA of the CDR3 is TGTGCCAGCCGACAGGGCGACATGACCCAGTACTTC.

In this sample, this clone turned up once. The V and J genes are TRBV15 and TRBJ2-3, with 7 positions matching TRBD2. The junction had 9 bases not matched to a gene; V was cut back by 3 bases and J by 0 bases. The CDR3 runs to 17 residues. The germline CDR1 and CDR2 sequences are LNHNV and YYDKDF (reference sequence). In DNA form, the CDR3 reads TGTGCCACCAGCAGCGGGCTAGCGGATACTAGCACAGATACGCAGTATTTT. This gives the protein CATSSGLADTSTDTQYF.